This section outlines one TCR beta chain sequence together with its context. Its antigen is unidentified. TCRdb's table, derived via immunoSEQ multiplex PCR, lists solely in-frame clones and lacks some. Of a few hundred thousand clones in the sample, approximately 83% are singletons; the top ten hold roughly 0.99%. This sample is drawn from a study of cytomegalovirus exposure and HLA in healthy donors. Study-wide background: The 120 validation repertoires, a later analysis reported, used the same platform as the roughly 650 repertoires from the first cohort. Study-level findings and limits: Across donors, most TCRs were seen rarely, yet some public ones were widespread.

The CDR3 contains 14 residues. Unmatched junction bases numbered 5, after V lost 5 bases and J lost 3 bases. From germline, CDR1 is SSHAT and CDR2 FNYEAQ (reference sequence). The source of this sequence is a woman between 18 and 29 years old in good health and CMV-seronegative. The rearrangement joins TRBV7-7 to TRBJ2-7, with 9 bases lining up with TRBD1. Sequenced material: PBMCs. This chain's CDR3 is CASSPGQGIYEQYF. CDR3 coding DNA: TGTGCCAGCAGCCCGGGACAGGGAATCTACGAGCAGTACTTC. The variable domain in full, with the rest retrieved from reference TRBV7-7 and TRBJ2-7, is GAGVSQSPRYKVTKRGQDVTLRCDPISSHATLYWYQQALGQGPEFLTYFNYEAQPDKSGLPSDRFSAERPEGSISTLTIQRTEQRDSAMYRCASSPGQGIYEQYFGPGTRLTVT.